One and the same sample provided the 19 T cell receptor beta chains below, sequenced in a study of blood T cell repertoires in COVID-19. Using immunoSEQ multiplex PCR, the repertoire was profiled, and TCRdb retains in-frame clones only, with some absent. The sample lists around 200,000 clones; 89% were seen once. The sequenced sample consisted of peripheral blood. The receptors come from a man aged 40-55 years with acute or convalescent COVID-19.

V usage is TRBV12-3 or TRBV12-4 and J usage is TRBJ2-1, with D maybe TRBD2 (5 bases). The V and J ends lost 2 bases and 16 bases respectively, with 12 bases between them. The CDR3 consists of 11 residues. The CDR3 nucleotides are TGTGCCAGCAGTTTAAGAGGGAGTGAATTCTTC. Amino acid sequence: CASSLRGSEFF.

The genes are TRBV18 and TRBJ1-1; perhaps TRBD1 as D (6 bases). The V end was cut by 2 bases, the J end by 5 bases, with 15 bases between. Per germline, CDR1 KGHSH and CDR2 LQKENI. CDR3 length: 15 residues. The CDR3 protein is CASSPDTGRRTEAFF. The CDR3 DNA reads as TGTGCCAGCTCACCAGATACAGGGCGGAGGACTGAAGCTTTCTTT.

Only one count was recorded for this clone. The V gene is TRBV28, the J gene TRBJ2-6; the match to TRBD2 covers 7 bases. Germline CDR1 is MDHEN and CDR2 is SYDVKM. There are 17 residues in the CDR3. V was pared by 3 bases and J by 0 bases, with 5 bases of the junction left unmatched. The CDR3 loop is CASSFGTIPSGANVLTF. CDR3 sequence (DNA): TGTGCCAGCAGTTTCGGGACTATCCCCTCTGGGGCCAACGTCCTGACTTTC. The variable domain in full, completed from reference TRBV28 and TRBJ2-6, reads DVKVTQSSRYLVKRTGEKVFLECVQDMDHENMFWYRQDPGLGLRLIYFSYDVKMKEKGDIPEGYSVSREKKERFSLILESASTNQTSMYLCASSFGTIPSGANVLTFGAGSRLTVL.

The chain couples TRBV28 to TRBJ2-3; no clear D. V was shortened by 8 bases and J by 1 base, with 13 bases between the two germline ends. Germline V gene sequence: CDR1 MDHEN, CDR2 SYDVKM. CDR3 length: 14 residues. The CDR3 here is CASGPPPGTDTQYF. In DNA form, the CDR3 reads TGTGCCAGCGGCCCCCCGCCAGGCACAGATACGCAGTATTTT.

This chain joins TRBV6-5 and TRBJ1-6; D is unclear. Germline CDR1 and CDR2: MNHEY and SVGAGI. The V and J ends lost 5 bases and 4 bases respectively, with 6 bases between them. The CDR3 consists of 13 residues. As DNA, the CDR3 is TGTGCCAGCAGTCTACAGTATAATTCACCCCTCCACTTT. This encodes CASSLQYNSPLHF.

In the case of this clone: Other DNA sequences in this sample translate to the same CDR3. This rearrangement joins TRBV5-1 to TRBJ1-1; unclear D gene. Trimming removed 1 base at V and 1 base at J, with 8 bases between. The V gene's germline CDR1 is SGHRS and CDR2 YFSETQ. The length of the CDR3 is 14 residues. The CDR3 nucleotides read TGCGCCAGCAGCTTGACGGGGAAGAACACTGAAGCTTTCTTT. Encoded protein: CASSLTGKNTEAFF.

V and J are TRBV5-1 and TRBJ1-5; tentatively, D is TRBD1 (6 bases). With 0 bases removed from V and 0 bases from J, the gap between germline ends came to 13 bases. Germline V lookup: CDR1 SGHRS, CDR2 YFSETQ. This CDR3 has 17 amino acids. The DNA for the CDR3 is TGCGCCAGCAGCTTGGGCTTTCGGACAGTTAGCAATCAGCCCCAGCATTTT. Translating it yields CASSLGFRTVSNQPQHF. The full variable domain, rest sourced from reference TRBV5-1 and TRBJ1-5, is KAGVTQTPRYLIKTRGQQVTLSCSPISGHRSVSWYQQTPGQGLQFLFEYFSETQRNKGNFPGRFSGRQFSNSRSEMNVSTLELGDSALYLCASSLGFRTVSNQPQHFGDGTRLSIL.

The chain combines TRBV5-1 with TRBJ2-5; D not resolved. CDR3 length equals 15 residues. The germline gives CDR1 SGHRS, CDR2 YFSETQ. Between the trimmed V and J ends, which lost 4 bases and 2 bases, there was a span of 15 bases. The chain's CDR3 is CASSRTPVGQETQYF. The CDR3 DNA reads as TGCGCCAGCAGCCGCACCCCAGTCGGGCAAGAGACCCAGTACTTC.

The genes are TRBV9 and TRBJ1-3; TRBD1 matches at 8 bases. Germline V gives CDR1 SGDLS, CDR2 YYNGEE. V was pared by 0 bases and J by 4 bases, with 3 bases of the junction left unmatched. This CDR3 spans 15 amino acids. The CDR3 sequence is CASSVVGTGGNTIYF. The DNA of the CDR3 is TGTGCCAGCAGCGTAGTGGGGACAGGCGGAAACACCATATATTTT.

V gene TRBV5-1 combines with J gene TRBJ2-3; 9 positions agree with TRBD2. J lost 4 bases, V lost 0 bases, and 3 bases had no gene match. The CDR3 contains 15 residues. Germline CDR1 is SGHRS and CDR2 is YFSETQ. This CDR3 reads CASSLGLAEADTQYF. In nucleotides, the CDR3 is TGCGCCAGCAGCTTGGGACTAGCGGAGGCAGATACGCAGTATTTT.

This sequence joins TRBV3-1 (or the pseudogene TRBV3-2) and TRBJ1-6, with unresolved D. Deletions cut 1 base from V and 9 bases from J, with 10 bases between. In germline, CDR1 is LGHDT, CDR2 YNNKEL (reference sequence). CDR3 length: 14 residues. The CDR3 here is CASSQGRFASPLHF. CDR3 nucleotides: TGTGCCAGCAGCCAAGGCAGGTTTGCTTCACCCCTCCACTTT.

This clone was counted once. This rearrangement joins TRBV4-1 to TRBJ2-5; 11 nucleotides agree with TRBD2. This CDR3 comprises 16 residues. Germline V gene data show CDR1 as MGHRA and CDR2 as YSYEKL. Losses at the gene ends were 3 bases for V and 3 bases for J; bases not matched to a gene: 6. The DNA for the CDR3 is TGCGCCAGCAGCCACCTCCCGACTAGCGGGGAAGAGACCCAGTACTTC. Translation gives CASSHLPTSGEETQYF.

The rearrangement uses TRBV24-1 and TRBJ1-5; TRBD1 matches at 10 bases. The length of the CDR3 is 16 residues. Trimming removed 5 bases from V and 6 bases from J; junction bases left unmatched: 9. Looked up from germline, CDR1 is KGHDR and CDR2 is SFDVKD. The DNA of the CDR3 is TGTGCCACCAGTGGTGGCGGGACAGGGGAACGTCAGCCCCAGCATTTT. This codes for CATSGGGTGERQPQHF.

The chain joins TRBV15 to TRBJ2-1; 7 nucleotides align to TRBD1. V was clipped by 0 bases and J by 14 bases; unmatched bases: 16. The CDR3 totals 16 residues. Germline CDR1 reads LNHNV; CDR2 reads YYDKDF (reference sequence). The chain's CDR3 is CATSRDRRPRGRPKFF. In DNA form, the CDR3 reads TGTGCCACCAGCAGAGATCGAAGGCCGAGGGGGCGACCAAAGTTCTTC. Looking up the rest from reference TRBV15 and TRBJ2-1 gives the full variable domain: DAMVIQNPRYQVTQFGKPVTLSCSQTLNHNVMYWYQQKSSQAPKLLFHYYDKDFNNEADTPDNFQSRRPNTSFCFLDIRSPGLGDTAMYLCATSRDRRPRGRPKFFGPGTRLTVL.

With respect to this clone: Distinct nucleotide sequences in the sample also encode this CDR3. CDR3 nucleotides: TGTGCCAGCAGCCGTAGCGGGGGGTCTACAGATACGCAGTATTTT. This sequence encodes CASSRSGGSTDTQYF. The chain joins TRBV7-3 to TRBJ2-3; 10 bases are a match to TRBD2. This CDR3 is built from 15 residues. After removal of 5 bases from V and 3 bases from J, the junction contained 5 bases not matched to a gene. In germline, CDR1 is SGHTA, CDR2 FQGTGA.

This clone was counted between two and nine times. The CDR3 DNA is TGTGCCAGCAGCTTTGACAGACAAGAGCAGTACTTC. Translating it yields CASSFDRQEQYF. The rearrangement joins TRBV7-2 to TRBJ2-7, with D possibly matching TRBD1 (5 bases). Germline assignment: CDR1 SGHTA and CDR2 FQGNSA. This CDR3 is built from 12 residues. Trimming pared 3 bases from V and 7 bases from J, leaving 10 bases between.

V usage is TRBV11-1 and J usage is TRBJ1-1; 9 nucleotides line up with TRBD1. The J segment lost 5 bases and the V segment lost 6 bases, leaving 10 bases of the junction unmatched. In germline, CDR1 is SGHAT, CDR2 FQDESV (reference sequence). The CDR3 has 15 residues. The CDR3 DNA sequence: TGTGCCAGCAGATTTGACAGGGGGGTGCGGACTGAAGCTTTCTTT. It encodes CASRFDRGVRTEAFF.

In this sample, this clone turned up a few times. This rearrangement joins TRBV7-9 to TRBJ2-2; 7 bases are shared with TRBD2. Germline V gene lookup returns CDR1 SEHNR and CDR2 FQNEAQ (reference sequence). The J segment lost 1 base and the V segment lost 5 bases, leaving 4 bases of the junction unmatched. The CDR3 consists of 15 residues. CDR3 in amino acids: CASSPGLVNTGELFF. DNA of the CDR3: TGTGCCAGCAGCCCTGGACTAGTGAACACCGGGGAGCTGTTTTTT.

The chain recombines TRBV6-5 with TRBJ1-1; tentatively, D is TRBD1 (5 bases). The germline V gene has CDR1 MNHEY and CDR2 SVGAGI. The CDR3 consists of 14 residues. Trimming shortened V by 7 bases and J by 0 bases, and 12 bases separated the two germline ends. The CDR3 protein is CASTTGILNTEAFF. For the CDR3, the DNA is TGTGCCAGCACCACAGGAATACTGAACACTGAAGCTTTCTTT.